This T cell receptor beta chain was sequenced during a study of early T cells in non-severe SARS-CoV-2 infection. Study summary: Sequencing of bulk RNA from unsorted whole blood was done, without chain pairing. Study results and caveats: Using VDJdb, the matching emphasized anti-spike CD8 responses while missing private and CD4 specificities.

This clonotype came up many times. Its specificity is not known. From germline, CDR1 is MGHRA and CDR2 YSYEKL. The CDR3 consists of 15 residues. Trimming stripped 1 base from V and 2 bases from J, with 11 bases between. Attached unique molecular identifiers marked individual cDNA molecules. TCRdb re-analysed the 5' RACE reads in MiXCR, keeping a single row per CDR3 protein. The sample contains about 50,000 distinct CDR3 sequences, 9.5% to 11% of which appear only once. The chain couples TRBV4-1 to TRBJ1-2, with D tentatively TRBD1 (5 bases). The TCR was taken from an adult who was a healthcare worker with PCR-confirmed SARS-CoV-2 infection or an uninfected control (not recorded which). The sample consisted of whole blood. Here the CDR3 DNA reads TGCGCCAGCAGCCAAGGGGCAGGGCCCAACTATGGCTACACCTTC. As protein: CASSQGAGPNYGYTF.